This entry is about one T cell receptor (beta chain). Under the authors' procedure: The authors estimated nucleated cell counts from reference gene primer amplification. Repertoires were generated with immunoSEQ multiplex PCR, while TCRdb's copy carries only in-frame clones and drops some. V and J calls plus clone size are reproduced from that table; the DNA served to infer D and trimming. Altogether 65,000 to 75,000 clones are present, roughly nine tenths being singletons, with the ten largest covering about 1.5%. The data are from a study of blood T cell repertoires in COVID-19. At the level of the study: Sites across the United States, Italy and Spain contributed samples from acute and convalescent COVID-19. The analysed material was cDNA or gDNA that came from T cells, B-cell-depleted T cells, or PBMCs.

The length of the CDR3 is 13 residues. The V end was cut by 4 bases, the J end by 4 bases, with 10 bases between. Germline V gives CDR1 MNHEY, CDR2 SMNVEV (reference sequence). V usage is TRBV27 and J usage is TRBJ1-2; D might be TRBD1 (5 bases). The source material was peripheral blood. The clonotype was recovered from a man between 45 and 60 years old with acute or convalescent COVID-19. The CDR3 sequence is CASSWGVTYGYTF. The CDR3 nucleotides read TGTGCCAGCAGTTGGGGGGTTACCTATGGCTACACCTTC.